This TCR beta chain emerged from a study of T cells after yellow fever vaccination. Overall study results and limits: Repertoires obtained by FACS sorting could include abundant clonotypes that entered as contaminants from the bulk population. Post-booster reappearance was seen for most primary-vaccination clones (around 96% CD4, roughly 91% CD8).

The authors made TCR cDNA by 5'RACE template switching, adding a universal primer site and UMIs. TCRdb reprocessed the 5' RACE reads with MiXCR, giving one entry per CDR3 protein. The profile shows a few hundred thousand distinct CDR3 sequences, less than 20% of them singletons. The CDR3 has 15 residues. Trimming shortened V by 2 bases and J by 5 bases, and 16 bases separated the two germline ends. CDR1 is SGHRS and CDR2 is YFSETQ in the germline V gene. This clonotype was found a few times. Its antigen is still unknown. This sample comprised PBMCs, obtained less than 6 days after the first yellow fever vaccination. This chain joins TRBV5-1 and TRBJ2-5, with D possibly TRBD1 on 6 matching bases. The sequence came from a man younger than 35 who received the YFV17D yellow fever vaccine. The CDR3 loop is CASSLPTGSGETQYF. The CDR3 DNA reads TGCGCCAGCAGCTTACCCACAGGGTCTGGGGAGACCCAGTACTTC.